A selection of T cell receptor beta chains follows, all from one sample in a study of shared clonotypes between healthy human individuals. The data were produced by immunoSEQ multiplex PCR, yet TCRdb's version contains in-frame clones alone and is incomplete. The table records around 2,000,000 clones, roughly 94% of them present only once. The specimen was naive CD8+ T cells sorted from blood. The receptors here all came from a man younger than 35 in good health. CDR3s leave out the opening cysteine and the closing phenylalanine or tryptophan. The order of the fields is V gene, J gene, CDR3 protein.

TRBV7-2,TRBJ2-7,ASSLTGGTPYEQY
TRBV2,TRBJ2-7,ASRPTSGGNFYEQY
TRBV5-8,TRBJ2-7,ASSEGRTYEQY
TRBV5-6,TRBJ1-5,ASSLSPGTDKQPQH
TRBV5-1,TRBJ2-7,ASSSPGTGPSTGQY
TRBV4-3,TRBJ1-6,ASSQDSGRPTSYNSPLH
TRBV5-4,TRBJ2-5,ASHQTGSETQY
TRBV4-1,TRBJ1-1,ASSQLIQGNTEAF
TRBV18,TRBJ1-4,ASSPVRPGRGTNEKLF
TRBV30,TRBJ2-7,AWSRGGTYEQY
TRBV7-2,TRBJ1-6,ASSLEGSLNSPLH
TRBV5-4,TRBJ2-3,ASSLVAGGYTDTQY
TRBV10-3,TRBJ1-5,AISEGLGNQPQH
TRBV6-5,TRBJ2-2,ASSYSGHTNTGELF
TRBV5-6,TRBJ1-1,ASSGGTVNTEAF
TRBV9,TRBJ1-5,ASGAGEQPQH
TRBV27,TRBJ2-1,ASSLGENEQF
TRBV9,TRBJ1-4,ASSLSDEKLF
TRBV18,TRBJ1-2,ASSSDRGPGGYT
TRBV10-2,TRBJ1-1,ASSTQGGDTEAF
TRBV7-9,TRBJ2-7,ASSFLGRVEQY
TRBV4-3,TRBJ2-7,ASSQDAGGRYEQY
TRBV6-1,TRBJ2-5,ASTLLRQSQETQY
TRBV4-1,TRBJ1-4,ASSLQQGESEKLF
TRBV18,TRBJ1-1,ASSPPRGEGTEAF
TRBV5-1,TRBJ2-1,ASSLRGTAVQEQF
TRBV29-1,TRBJ1-4,SVEGAGKLF
TRBV5-4,TRBJ1-1,ASSFRGNTEAF
TRBV19,TRBJ2-7,ASSINELATYEQY
TRBV27,TRBJ2-7,ASSGGIGTYEQY
TRBV28,TRBJ2-7,ASSPQYQGSHEQY
TRBV4-1,TRBJ1-2,ASSQTTGANYGYT
TRBV5-4,TRBJ1-1,ASSSRQEMNTEAF
TRBV4-3,TRBJ2-3,ASSQGWRDPSTDTQY
TRBV5-1,TRBJ2-5,ASSDRQSETQY
TRBV28,TRBJ1-5,ASSLVSPNQPQH
TRBV2,TRBJ1-2,AIDTRVAYGYT
TRBV14,TRBJ1-2,ASSLGSGPVYGYT
TRBV11-3,TRBJ2-2,ASSWGDGNTGELF
TRBV10-2,TRBJ2-7,ASSGGDYNYEQY